Listed here is a single TCR beta chain. Its specificity is unknown. The sample originates from a study of response to subunit inactivated influenza vaccine. Regarding the study as a whole: Each seasonal influenza vaccination recruits few new T cells, the authors suggested.

TCRdb ran MiXCR on the RT-PCR reads and lists one entry per CDR3 protein. The sample carries 650,000 to 800,000 distinct CDR3 sequences, 14% recorded once. Germline V gene lookup returns CDR1 SNHLY and CDR2 FYNNEI. CDR3 length equals 15 residues. The trim removed 1 base at V and 2 bases at J, leaving 4 bases unmatched. The receptor's source is a man aged 45-65 years who received an inactivated influenza vaccine. Sequences were derived from PBMCs from blood, sampled 14 days before vaccination. The chain couples TRBV2 to TRBJ2-7; TRBD1 aligns across 8 bases. The DNA for the CDR3 is TGTGCCAGCAGTGAAGTAATACAGGGGGCCTACGAGCAGTACTTC. Translated, it gives CASSEVIQGAYEQYF. Looking up the rest from reference TRBV2 and TRBJ2-7 gives the full variable domain: EPEVTQTPSHQVTQMGQEVILRCVPISNHLYFYWYRQILGQKVEFLVSFYNNEISEKSEIFDDQFSVERPDGSNFTLKIRSTKLEDSAMYFCASSEVIQGAYEQYFGPGTRLTVT.